Detailed here is one T cell receptor (beta chain). Its specificity is not known. This CDR3 comprises 17 residues. The germline V gene has CDR1 SEHNR and CDR2 FQNEAQ (reference sequence). The ends were cut back, 2 bases at V and 0 bases at J, with 13 bases in the middle. TCRdb re-called the 5' RACE reads through MiXCR, storing one row per CDR3 protein. Seen here are about 57,000 distinct CDR3 sequences, 9% to 15% observed once, and the top ten hold 24%. The entry originates in a study of T-cell memory formation after mild COVID-19. At the level of the study: TCR clusters mostly belonged to single donors. Study-wide points: A second wave expanding day 15 to 37 was CD4+-biased; contracting clones were balanced.

The sample taken for sequencing was PBMCs or a T cell subset sorted from them (not recorded which). This chain uses TRBV7-9 with TRBJ1-4; D not resolved. The sequence was obtained from a man aged 18 to 30 who had mild COVID-19 (a few samples of this study predate the infection). Cell type and time point are not known. In nucleotides, the CDR3 is TGTGCCAGCAGCTTAATTGTGGCGGATGCAACTAATGAAAAACTGTTTTTT. Translating gives CASSLIVADATNEKLFF. The complete variable domain, with remaining parts taken from reference TRBV7-9 and TRBJ1-4, reads DTGVSQNPRHKITKRGQNVTFRCDPISEHNRLYWYRQTLGQGPEFLTYFQNEAQLEKSRLLSDRFSAERPKGSFSTLEIQRTEQGDSAMYLCASSLIVADATNEKLFFGSGTQLSVL.